A single sample is the source of the 24 T cell receptor beta chains below, sequenced in a study of OX40 agonist ivuxolimab in advanced cancers. Assay: immunoSEQ multiplex PCR; the TCRdb copy retains only in-frame clones and omits some. The sample comprises under 20,000 clones, around nine tenths of which are singletons, and around 50% rests with the top ten. This material consisted of CD4+ or CD8+ T cells sorted from blood, taken in a trial of the OX40 agonist ivuxolimab. Receptors were obtained from an adult with an advanced solid tumor such as melanoma, head and neck, liver or kidney cancer.

This sequence joins TRBV9 and TRBJ2-2; the D call may be TRBD1 or TRBD2 (6 bases each). This CDR3 comprises 14 residues. Germline assignment: CDR1 SGDLS and CDR2 YYNGEE. V shed 4 bases and J shed 6 bases, with 13 bases lying between them. The CDR3 loop is CASSPTGAAGELFF. CDR3 in DNA: TGTGCCAGCAGCCCTACGGGGGCGGCCGGGGAGCTGTTTTTT.

In its sample, this clone was seen once. The chain uses TRBV29-1 and TRBJ2-7; perhaps TRBD1 as D (5 bases). Trimming took 5 bases from V and 5 from J, leaving 19 bases between them. Germline values: CDR1 SQVTM, CDR2 ANQGSEA. The CDR3 sequence is 14 residues long. CDR3 sequence reads: CSVTPPNVGDEQYF. The CDR3 nucleotides read TGCAGCGTTACCCCCCCAAATGTAGGGGACGAGCAGTACTTC.

CDR3 in DNA: TGTGCCAGCAGTCATGACAGCACTGAAGCTTTCTTT. Its translation: CASSHDSTEAFF. The V gene is TRBV6-6, the J gene TRBJ1-1; tentative D call: TRBD1 (5 bases). Germline V CDR1 and CDR2: MNHNY, SVGAGI (reference sequence). The CDR3 length is 12 residues. The germline V and J ends were trimmed by 5 bases and 4 bases, with 8 bases remaining between them.

The rearrangement uses TRBV7-9 and TRBJ2-3, with D perhaps TRBD2 (6 bases). Germline-derived CDR1 and CDR2 are SEHNR and FQNEAQ (reference sequence). V shed 4 bases and J shed 3 bases, with 14 bases lying between them. The CDR3 has 15 residues. CDR3 protein: CASSSGGGRTDTQYF. CDR3 coding DNA: TGTGCCAGCAGCTCCGGGGGTGGGAGGACAGATACGCAGTATTTT.

The gene calls are TRBV19 and TRBJ1-1, with D perhaps matching TRBD1 (5 bases). V dropped 5 bases and J dropped 0 bases, with 13 bases sitting between them. Looked up from germline, CDR1 is LNHDA and CDR2 is SQIVND (reference sequence). This CDR3 has 15 residues. The CDR3 here is CASSRLGAMNTEAFF. CDR3 nucleotides: TGTGCCAGTAGTCGGCTAGGGGCCATGAACACTGAAGCTTTCTTT.

The V and J genes are TRBV19 and TRBJ2-1, with 7 bases lining up with TRBD2. After removal of 5 bases from V and 5 bases from J, the junction contained 6 bases not matched to a gene. The length of the CDR3 is 14 residues. The germline V gene has CDR1 LNHDA and CDR2 SQIVND (reference sequence). The CDR3 DNA sequence: TGTGCCAGTAGTGCCAGCGGGAAAAACAATGAGCAGTTCTTC. It codes for CASSASGKNNEQFF.

The chain has TRBV10-3 and TRBJ2-1, with D perhaps TRBD2 (6 bases). CDR3 length: 18 amino acids. Germline values: CDR1 ENHRY, CDR2 SYGVKD. Trimming removed 0 bases from V and 0 bases from J, with 15 bases in between. In DNA, the CDR3 is TGTGCCATCAGTGAGTCAATCATCCGGGACTCCTCCTACAATGAGCAGTTCTTC. This sequence encodes CAISESIIRDSSYNEQFF.

The genes are TRBV6-6 and TRBJ2-5; 8 positions match TRBD2. CDR1 is MNHNY and CDR2 is SVGAGI in the germline V gene (reference sequence). The trim removed 8 bases at V and 11 bases at J, leaving 16 bases unmatched. CDR3 length: 14 amino acids. This CDR3 is CASWGAGGRLEQYF. CDR3 in DNA: TGTGCCAGCTGGGGGGCGGGAGGTCGCCTGGAGCAGTACTTC.

The gene calls are TRBV2 and TRBJ1-2, with D maybe TRBD1 (5 bases). The ends were cut back, 0 bases at V and 4 bases at J, with 6 bases in the middle. This CDR3 is 13 amino acids long. Germline V gives CDR1 SNHLY, CDR2 FYNNEI. CDR3 sequence: CASSEAGVYGYTF. Written as DNA, the CDR3 is TGTGCCAGCAGTGAAGCAGGGGTCTATGGCTACACCTTC.

Only one count was recorded for this clone. The chain links TRBV5-6 to TRBJ2-7; D is undetermined. Germline V gene lookup returns CDR1 SGHDT and CDR2 YYEEEE. The CDR3 spans 12 residues. V was trimmed by 1 base and J by 4 bases, leaving 6 bases between them. CDR3 sequence reads: CASSLWIYEQYF. The CDR3 bases are TGTGCCAGCAGCTTGTGGATATACGAGCAGTACTTC.

The chain couples TRBV7-3 to TRBJ2-1, with D perhaps matching TRBD2 (6 bases). Germline V gene lookup returns CDR1 SGHTA and CDR2 FQGTGA. Trimming stripped 5 bases from V and 7 bases from J, with 15 bases between. The CDR3 contains 14 residues. The DNA for the CDR3 is TGTGCCAGCAGCAGGGACGGGAGTGGTAATGAGCAGTTCTTC. It specifies CASSRDGSGNEQFF.

This clone was picked up one time. V gene TRBV7-9 combines with J gene TRBJ2-1; tentatively, D is TRBD1 (6 bases). The CDR3 extends over 15 amino acids. CDR1 and CDR2 (germline): SEHNR, FQNEAQ (reference sequence). Trimming removed 6 bases from V and 3 bases from J, with 15 bases in between. The chain's CDR3 is CASSQISTGYNEQFF. The CDR3 region has the DNA TGTGCCAGCAGTCAAATCTCGACAGGCTACAATGAGCAGTTCTTC.

J is TRBJ2-2 and V is TRBV11-2, with 10 positions matching TRBD2. The CDR3 totals 15 residues. Germline V lookup: CDR1 SGHAT, CDR2 FQNNGV. The J segment lost 5 bases and the V segment lost 5 bases, leaving 5 bases of the junction unmatched. CDR3 in DNA: TGTGCCAGCAGCCCACTAGCGGGATTGACCGGGGAGCTGTTTTTT. As protein: CASSPLAGLTGELFF.

This rearrangement joins TRBV7-2 to TRBJ2-7, with 10 bases aligning to TRBD2. CDR1 SGHTA and CDR2 FQGNSA come from the germline V gene. V lost 2 bases to trimming and J lost 0 bases; unmatched junction nucleotides: 10. This CDR3 has 18 amino acids. The CDR3 loop is CASSLTLLLAGGSYEQYF. The CDR3 DNA sequence: TGTGCCAGCAGCTTAACCCTCCTGTTAGCGGGAGGCTCCTACGAGCAGTACTTC.

This clone was found once. The chain recombines TRBV27 with TRBJ1-1; D is unresolved. Germline CDR1 reads MNHEY; CDR2 reads SMNVEV (reference sequence). The V and J ends lost 0 bases and 4 bases respectively, with 6 bases between them. This CDR3 spans 13 amino acids. CDR3 nucleotide sequence: TGTGCCAGCAGTTTATCCTCTAGCACTGAAGCTTTCTTT. Its protein product is CASSLSSSTEAFF.

This sequence joins TRBV5-1 and TRBJ1-3; D is uncertain. The CDR3 has 12 residues. V dropped 7 bases and J dropped 0 bases, with 5 bases sitting between them. Per the germline V gene, CDR1 is SGHRS and CDR2 is YFSETQ. CDR3 amino acids: CASQDSGNTIYF. The CDR3 bases are TGCGCCAGCCAGGACTCTGGAAACACCATATATTTT.

The gene calls are TRBV5-4 and TRBJ2-7, with unresolved D. Trimming cost V 4 bases and J 6 bases, with 11 bases left between them. This CDR3 is 12 amino acids long. The germline CDR1 and CDR2 sequences are SGHNT and YYREEE (reference sequence). Written as DNA, the CDR3 is TGTGCCAGCAGCCTAGAGTTTGGCGAGCAGTACTTC. It is translated as CASSLEFGEQYF.

The count of this clone is one. This chain joins TRBV11-2 and TRBJ2-7, with 8 positions matching TRBD2. V shed 6 bases and J 4 bases; nucleotides not matched to a gene: 8. Germline V gene lookup returns CDR1 SGHAT and CDR2 FQNNGV. The CDR3 is 14 amino acids. This chain's CDR3 is CASSYSGSLYEQYF. The CDR3 region has the DNA TGTGCCAGCAGTTACAGCGGGAGTCTATACGAGCAGTACTTC.

This CDR3 is CASSFGGDHGYTF. DNA for the CDR3: TGTGCCAGCAGCTTTGGGGGCGACCACGGCTACACCTTC. The genes are TRBV7-9 and TRBJ1-2; TRBD1 is a possible D gene (6 bases). Germline CDR1 reads SEHNR; CDR2 reads FQNEAQ (reference sequence). Trimming removed 3 bases at V and 8 bases at J, with 13 bases between. CDR3 length: 13 amino acids. Drawing the rest from reference TRBV7-9 and TRBJ1-2, the complete variable domain is DTGVSQNPRHKITKRGQNVTFRCDPISEHNRLYWYRQTLGQGPEFLTYFQNEAQLEKSRLLSDRFSAERPKGSFSTLEIQRTEQGDSAMYLCASSFGGDHGYTFGSGTRLTVV.

J is TRBJ2-1 and V is TRBV7-9; 8 nucleotides match TRBD2. This CDR3 contains 14 residues. Looked up from germline, CDR1 is SEHNR and CDR2 is FQNEAQ (reference sequence). J was trimmed by 8 bases and V by 5 bases; bases with no gene match: 8. For the CDR3, the DNA is TGTGCCAGCAGCGCGGGACTAGGAGGAGATGAGCAGTTCTTC. Its protein is CASSAGLGGDEQFF.

The chain uses TRBV19 and TRBJ1-5; D gene ambiguous. The CDR3 extends over 13 amino acids. Trimming removed 6 bases at V and 1 base at J, with 7 bases between. Per the germline V gene, CDR1 is LNHDA and CDR2 is SQIVND (reference sequence). The CDR3 reads CASSETSNQPQHF. The CDR3 DNA sequence: TGTGCCAGTAGCGAGACAAGCAATCAGCCCCAGCATTTT.

The V call is TRBV7-5, the J call TRBJ2-6; whether TRBD2, the table's D call, matches the DNA was not checked. TRBV7-5 is a pseudogene. The CDR3 consists of 24 residues. The CDR3 loop is CARSSAPGTGGGLASGSGANVLTF. The CDR3 bases are TGTGCCAGAAGCTCCGCCCCCGGGACAGGAGGGGGACTAGCGTCCGGCTCTGGGGCCAACGTCCTGACTTTC.

The rearrangement joins TRBV7-2 to TRBJ2-1; 8 bases line up with TRBD2. V dropped 2 bases and J dropped 8; count of bases not matched to a gene: 8. CDR3 length: 15 amino acids. Germline V gives CDR1 SGHTA, CDR2 FQGNSA. The CDR3 DNA sequence: TGTGCCAGCAGCTTATTACTAGCGGAGGACTATGAGCAGTTCTTC. It encodes CASSLLLAEDYEQFF.

This chain links TRBV19 with TRBJ1-2; no reliable D call. Looked up from germline, CDR1 is LNHDA and CDR2 is SQIVND (reference sequence). The CDR3 consists of 12 residues. V was pared by 2 bases and J by 4 bases, with 5 bases between. The DNA of the CDR3 is TGTGCCAGTAGTATATGGTCCTATGGCTACACCTTC. Its translation is CASSIWSYGYTF.